Listed here are 14 T cell receptor beta chains from one sample, sequenced in a study of shared clonotypes between healthy human individuals. Produced via immunoSEQ multiplex PCR; TCRdb's table is partial and in-frame only. The sample shows around 2.5 million clones, approximately 94% of them seen only once. Sequenced sample: naive CD4+ T cells from PBMCs. Subset in this sample: CD45RA+ positively selected. These receptors all stem from a man between 18 and 35 years old in good health. Some clones in this sample may be carry-over from other donors' samples.

The V gene is TRBV9, the J gene TRBJ1-2; 10 bases agree with TRBD1. Trimming took 0 bases from V and 8 from J; bases not matched to a gene: 7. The germline V gene encodes CDR1 SGDLS and CDR2 YYNGEE. The CDR3 has 15 amino acids. For the CDR3, the DNA is TGTGCCAGCAGCGTAGCTCCCGGGACAGGGGAAGGCTACACCTTC. Its protein product is CASSVAPGTGEGYTF.

V gene TRBV7-9 combines with J gene TRBJ2-7, with 8 bases fitting TRBD1. The CDR3 covers 15 residues. V lost 5 bases and J lost 5; bases outside the gene matches: 11. CDR1 is SEHNR and CDR2 is FQNEAQ in the germline V gene (reference sequence). CDR3 bases: TGTGCCAGCAGCCAGAGACAGGGGCCTTCCCACGAGCAGTACTTC. Protein: CASSQRQGPSHEQYF.

The rearrangement links TRBV5-4 to TRBJ2-5; tentative D call: TRBD1 (6 bases). V was shortened by 2 bases and J by 3 bases, with 11 bases between the two germline ends. Germline V gene lookup returns CDR1 SGHNT and CDR2 YYREEE (reference sequence). CDR3 length: 14 amino acids. The CDR3 sequence: CASSLIDRKETQYF. The CDR3, as DNA: TGTGCCAGCAGCTTAATTGACAGGAAAGAGACCCAGTACTTC.

V usage is TRBV28 and J usage is TRBJ1-1, with 8 nucleotides matching TRBD1. V shed 5 bases, J shed 10 bases, and the junction held 6 bases outside the gene matches. Germline CDR1 is MDHEN and CDR2 is SYDVKM. The CDR3 loop spans 12 amino acids. The CDR3 sequence: CASSIGQGSAFF. CDR3 coding DNA: TGTGCCAGCAGTATAGGACAGGGCTCAGCTTTCTTT.

V usage is TRBV6-5 and J usage is TRBJ2-5; TRBD2 might be the D (6 bases). Trimming removed 6 bases from V and 5 bases from J, with 16 bases in between. This CDR3 is 14 amino acids long. CDR1 is MNHEY and CDR2 is SVGAGI in the germline V gene. CDR3 amino acids: CASRAIGSSETQYF. The CDR3 coding sequence is TGTGCCAGCAGGGCGATCGGGAGCAGCGAGACCCAGTACTTC.

Note on this clone: The sample has other DNA sequences that encode this CDR3 too. The chain uses TRBV6-5 and TRBJ1-3; D remains ambiguous. The CDR3 spans 14 residues. Per the germline V gene, CDR1 is MNHEY and CDR2 is SVGAGI. Between the trimmed V and J ends, which lost 6 bases and 3 bases, there was a span of 12 bases. The CDR3 reads CASRTGTDGNTIYF. The CDR3 coding sequence is TGTGCCAGCAGAACCGGTACAGATGGAAACACCATATATTTT.

The chain has TRBV7-9 and TRBJ1-2; D gene unclear. Germline CDR1 SEHNR, CDR2 FQNEAQ (reference sequence). Trimming cost V 5 bases and J 1 base, with 8 bases left between them. The CDR3 length is 13 residues. The CDR3 sequence is CASSIYSNYGYTF. CDR3 DNA: TGTGCCAGCAGCATATACAGTAACTATGGCTACACCTTC.

The chain couples TRBV7-9 to TRBJ1-1; D perhaps matches TRBD1 (6 bases). The CDR3 has 15 amino acids. Trimming pared 0 bases from V and 1 base from J, leaving 9 bases between. CDR1 and CDR2 (germline): SEHNR, FQNEAQ (reference sequence). For the CDR3, the DNA is TGTGCCAGCAGCTTAGCGGGCAGGGGGAACACTGAAGCTTTCTTT. This translates into CASSLAGRGNTEAFF.

The V and J genes are TRBV5-4 and TRBJ2-3, with 9 bases fitting TRBD2. The germline V gene encodes CDR1 SGHNT and CDR2 YYREEE (reference sequence). CDR3 length: 17 amino acids. Trimming at V came to 0 bases and at J to 2 bases, leaving 7 bases not matched to a gene. The CDR3 sequence: CASSLVSREGHTDTQYF. Here the CDR3 DNA reads TGTGCCAGCAGCTTGGTATCGCGGGAGGGCCACACAGATACGCAGTATTTT.

As DNA, the CDR3 is TGTGCCAGCAGTTACCAACAGGGTACAGCTTCCTACGAGCAGTACTTC. Protein product: CASSYQQGTASYEQYF. The chain uses TRBV6-5 and TRBJ2-7, with TRBD1 as a possible D gene (6 bases). CDR1 MNHEY and CDR2 SVGAGI come from the germline V gene. V lost 2 bases and J 1 base, leaving 15 bases between the germline ends. The length of the CDR3 is 16 residues.

J is TRBJ1-5 and V is TRBV7-9, with 10 bases that match TRBD1. Germline loops: CDR1 SEHNR, CDR2 FQNEAQ (reference sequence). V lost 3 bases, J lost 3 bases, and 2 bases stayed unmatched. This CDR3 contains 15 residues. The CDR3 loop reads CASSLGQGFNQPQHF. CDR3 nucleotide sequence: TGTGCCAGCAGCTTGGGACAGGGGTTCAATCAGCCCCAGCATTTT.

The V and J genes are TRBV18 and TRBJ2-2; 10 nucleotides line up with TRBD2. V shed 0 bases and J 7 bases; nucleotides not matched to a gene: 5. Looked up from germline, CDR1 is KGHSH and CDR2 is LQKENI. CDR3 length: 16 amino acids. CDR3 DNA sequence: TGTGCCAGCTCACCACCCGCTAGCGGGAGTTACGGGGAGCTGTTTTTT. The encoded protein is CASSPPASGSYGELFF.

This clone was recorded once. The chain has TRBV7-8 and TRBJ1-2; maybe TRBD1 (6 bases). CDR1 is SGHVS, CDR2 FQNEAQ, per germline. CDR3 length: 15 amino acids. V dropped 5 bases and J dropped 2 bases, with 15 bases sitting between them. CDR3 protein: CASSPWGGPNYGYTF. Here the CDR3 DNA reads TGTGCCAGCAGCCCTTGGGGGGGGCCGAACTATGGCTACACCTTC.

The count of this clone is one. The rearrangement uses TRBV7-9 and TRBJ1-3; D is unclear. The CDR3 extends over 16 amino acids. Looked up from germline, CDR1 is SEHNR and CDR2 is FQNEAQ (reference sequence). The ends were cut back, 2 bases at V and 0 bases at J, with 11 bases in the middle. CDR3 protein: CASSLLDPLSGNTIYF. DNA for the CDR3: TGTGCCAGCAGCTTACTGGACCCTCTCTCTGGAAACACCATATATTTT.